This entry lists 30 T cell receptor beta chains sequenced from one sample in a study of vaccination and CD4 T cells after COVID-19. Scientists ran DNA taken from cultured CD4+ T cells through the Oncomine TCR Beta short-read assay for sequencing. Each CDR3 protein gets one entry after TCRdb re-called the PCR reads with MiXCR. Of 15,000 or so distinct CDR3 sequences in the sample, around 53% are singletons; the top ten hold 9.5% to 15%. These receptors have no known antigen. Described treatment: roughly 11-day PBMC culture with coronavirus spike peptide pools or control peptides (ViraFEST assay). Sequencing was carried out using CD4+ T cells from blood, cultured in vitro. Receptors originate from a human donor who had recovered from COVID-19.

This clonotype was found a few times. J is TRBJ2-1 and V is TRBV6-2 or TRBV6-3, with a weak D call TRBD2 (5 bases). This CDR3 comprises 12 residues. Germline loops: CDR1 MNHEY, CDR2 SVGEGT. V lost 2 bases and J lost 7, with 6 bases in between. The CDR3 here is CASSYPGNEQFF. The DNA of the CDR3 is TGTGCCAGCAGTTACCCGGGGAATGAGCAGTTCTTC.

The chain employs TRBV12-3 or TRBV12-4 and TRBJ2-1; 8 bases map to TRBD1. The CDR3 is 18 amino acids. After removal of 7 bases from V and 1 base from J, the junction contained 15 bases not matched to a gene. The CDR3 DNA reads TGTGCCAGCACAACGGACAGGGCCCCACCGAGATCCTACAATGAGCAGTTCTTC. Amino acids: CASTTDRAPPRSYNEQFF.

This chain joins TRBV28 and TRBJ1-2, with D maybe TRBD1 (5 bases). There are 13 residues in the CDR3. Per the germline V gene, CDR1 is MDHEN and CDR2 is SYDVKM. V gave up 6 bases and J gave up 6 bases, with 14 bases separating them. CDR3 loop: CASSLDRLDGYTF. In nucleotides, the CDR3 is TGTGCCAGCAGCCTTGACAGACTTGATGGCTACACCTTC.

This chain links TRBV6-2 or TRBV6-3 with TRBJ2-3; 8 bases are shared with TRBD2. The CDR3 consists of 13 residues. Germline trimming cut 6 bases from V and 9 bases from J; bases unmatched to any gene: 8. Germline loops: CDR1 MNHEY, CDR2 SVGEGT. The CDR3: CASSPWGGRTQYF. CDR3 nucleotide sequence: TGTGCCAGCAGCCCATGGGGCGGGAGGACGCAGTATTTT.

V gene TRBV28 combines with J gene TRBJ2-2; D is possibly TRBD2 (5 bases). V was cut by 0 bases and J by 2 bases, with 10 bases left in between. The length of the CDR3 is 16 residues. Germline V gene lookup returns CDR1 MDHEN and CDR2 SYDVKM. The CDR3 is CASSLWGAENTGELFF. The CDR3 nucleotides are TGTGCCAGCAGTTTATGGGGAGCGGAAAACACCGGGGAGCTGTTTTTT.

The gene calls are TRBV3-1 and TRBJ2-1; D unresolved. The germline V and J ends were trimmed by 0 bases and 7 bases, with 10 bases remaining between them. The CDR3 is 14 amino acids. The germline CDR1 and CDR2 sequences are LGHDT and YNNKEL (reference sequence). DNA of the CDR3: TGTGCCAGCAGCCAAGAAGTGTCGGGTAATGAGCAGTTCTTC. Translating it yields CASSQEVSGNEQFF.

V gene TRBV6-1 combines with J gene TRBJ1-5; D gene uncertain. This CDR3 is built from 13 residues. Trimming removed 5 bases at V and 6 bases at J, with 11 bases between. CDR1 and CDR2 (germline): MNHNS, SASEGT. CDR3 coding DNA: TGTGCCAGCAGTATAAGTTCGGGTCAGCCCCAGCATTTT. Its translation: CASSISSGQPQHF.

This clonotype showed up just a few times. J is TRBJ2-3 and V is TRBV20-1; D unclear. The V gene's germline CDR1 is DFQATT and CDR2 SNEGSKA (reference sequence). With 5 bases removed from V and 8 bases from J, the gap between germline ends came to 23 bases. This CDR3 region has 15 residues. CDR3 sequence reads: CSAFRLDRDVGTQYF. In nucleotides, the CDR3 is TGCAGTGCTTTCCGACTTGATAGGGATGTAGGTACGCAGTATTTT.

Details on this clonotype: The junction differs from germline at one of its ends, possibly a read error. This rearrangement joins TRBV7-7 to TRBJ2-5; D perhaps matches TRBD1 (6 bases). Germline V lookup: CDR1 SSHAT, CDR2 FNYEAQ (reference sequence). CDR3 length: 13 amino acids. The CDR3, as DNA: TGTGCTAGCAGCCTGCCCGACCAGGGGACCCATTACTTC. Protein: CASSLPDQGTHYF. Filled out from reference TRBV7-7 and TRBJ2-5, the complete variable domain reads GAGVSQSPRYKVTKRGQDVTLRCDPISSHATLYWYQQALGQGPEFLTYFNYEAQPDKSGLPSDRFSAERPEGSISTLTIQRTEQRDSAMYRCASSLPDQGTHYFGPGTRLLVL.

This chain's CDR3 is CASSSIRDRGRNEQYF. The CDR3 DNA reads as TGTGCCAGCAGCTCGATCCGGGACAGGGGGCGAAACGAGCAGTACTTC. This chain links TRBV11-2 with TRBJ2-7; 12 nucleotides agree with TRBD1. The junction had 9 bases not matched to a gene; V was cut back by 4 bases and J by 5 bases. The CDR3 contains 16 residues. Looked up from germline, CDR1 is SGHAT and CDR2 is FQNNGV.

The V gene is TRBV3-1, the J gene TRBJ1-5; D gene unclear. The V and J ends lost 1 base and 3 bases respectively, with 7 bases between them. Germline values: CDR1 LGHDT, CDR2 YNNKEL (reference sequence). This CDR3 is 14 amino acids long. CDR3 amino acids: CASSQAGFNQPQHF. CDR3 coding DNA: TGTGCCAGCAGCCAAGCAGGCTTCAATCAGCCCCAGCATTTT. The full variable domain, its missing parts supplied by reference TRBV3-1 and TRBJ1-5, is DTAVSQTPKYLVTQMGNDKSIKCEQNLGHDTMYWYKQDSKKFLKIMFSYNNKELIINETVPNRFSPKSPDKAHLNLHINSLELGDSAVYFCASSQAGFNQPQHFGDGTRLSIL.

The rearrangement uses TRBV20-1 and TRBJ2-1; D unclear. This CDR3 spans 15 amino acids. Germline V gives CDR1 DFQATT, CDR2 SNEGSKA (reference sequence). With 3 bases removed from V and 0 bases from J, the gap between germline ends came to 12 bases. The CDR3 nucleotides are TGCAGTGCTAGGCCCCAGGCTCGCTCCTACAATGAGCAGTTCTTC. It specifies CSARPQARSYNEQFF.

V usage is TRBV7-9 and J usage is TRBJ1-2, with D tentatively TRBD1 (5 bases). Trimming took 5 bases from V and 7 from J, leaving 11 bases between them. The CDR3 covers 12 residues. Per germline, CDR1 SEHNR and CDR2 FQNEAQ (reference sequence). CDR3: CASSPSGGGYTF. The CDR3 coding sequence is TGTGCCAGCAGCCCAAGCGGGGGTGGCTACACCTTC.

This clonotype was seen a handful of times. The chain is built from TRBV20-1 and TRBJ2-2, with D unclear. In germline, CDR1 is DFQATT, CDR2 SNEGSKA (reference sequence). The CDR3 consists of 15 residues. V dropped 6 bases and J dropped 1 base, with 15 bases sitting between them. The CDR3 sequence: CSATAPFLNTGELFF. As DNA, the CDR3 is TGCAGTGCCACGGCGCCATTTCTGAACACCGGGGAGCTGTTTTTT.

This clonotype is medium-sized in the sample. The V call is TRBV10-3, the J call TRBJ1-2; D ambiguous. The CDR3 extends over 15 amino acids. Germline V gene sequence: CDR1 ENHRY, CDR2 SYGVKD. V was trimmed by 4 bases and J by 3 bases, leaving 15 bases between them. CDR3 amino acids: CAISGTGNKDYGYTF. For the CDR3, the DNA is TGTGCCATCAGTGGTACGGGTAACAAGGACTATGGCTACACCTTC.

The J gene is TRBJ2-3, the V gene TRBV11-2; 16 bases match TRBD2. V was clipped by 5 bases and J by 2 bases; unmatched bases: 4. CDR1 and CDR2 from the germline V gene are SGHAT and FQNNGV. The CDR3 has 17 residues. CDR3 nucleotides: TGTGCCAGCAGCCCAGGGACTAGCGGGAGGGCCACAGATACGCAGTATTTT. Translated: CASSPGTSGRATDTQYF.

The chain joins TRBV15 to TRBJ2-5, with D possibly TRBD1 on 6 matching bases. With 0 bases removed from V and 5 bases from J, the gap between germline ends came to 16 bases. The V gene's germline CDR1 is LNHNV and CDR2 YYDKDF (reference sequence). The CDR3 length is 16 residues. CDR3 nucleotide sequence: TGTGCCACCAGCAGAGAGGGCAGGACAGCTGGCGAGACCCAGTACTTC. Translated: CATSREGRTAGETQYF. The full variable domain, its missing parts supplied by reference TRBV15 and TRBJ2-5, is DAMVIQNPRYQVTQFGKPVTLSCSQTLNHNVMYWYQQKSSQAPKLLFHYYDKDFNNEADTPDNFQSRRPNTSFCFLDIRSPGLGDTAMYLCATSREGRTAGETQYFGPGTRLLVL.

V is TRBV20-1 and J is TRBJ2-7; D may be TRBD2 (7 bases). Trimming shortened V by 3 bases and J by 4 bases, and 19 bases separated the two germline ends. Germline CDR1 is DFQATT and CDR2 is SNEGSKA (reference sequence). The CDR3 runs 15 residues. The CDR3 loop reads CSARRGGEVAYEQYF. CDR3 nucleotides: TGCAGTGCTAGGAGAGGGGGGGAAGTGGCGTACGAGCAGTACTTC.

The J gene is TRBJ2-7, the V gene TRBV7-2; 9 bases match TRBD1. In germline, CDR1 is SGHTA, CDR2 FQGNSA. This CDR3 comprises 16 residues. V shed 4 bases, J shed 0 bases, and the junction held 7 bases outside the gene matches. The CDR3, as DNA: TGTGCCAGCAGCTCCGGGACAGGGCACCTCTCCTACGAGCAGTACTTC. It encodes CASSSGTGHLSYEQYF.

CDR3 DNA sequence: TGTGCCAGCAGCTTGCTAAGCGGGAGTCACCCTGAGCAGTTCTTC. It translates to CASSLLSGSHPEQFF. V is TRBV5-6 and J is TRBJ2-1; 8 bases are a match to TRBD2. Germline CDR1 is SGHDT and CDR2 is YYEEEE. The V gene end was trimmed by 1 base and the J gene end by 9 bases; junction bases not matched to a gene: 9. CDR3 length: 15 residues.

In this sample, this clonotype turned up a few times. The CDR3, as DNA: TGCAGTGCTACCCACTCGGGAGGGCCGACCGGGGAGCTGTTTTTT. Translating gives CSATHSGGPTGELFF. V gene TRBV20-1 combines with J gene TRBJ2-2, with TRBD2 matching over 8 bases. Germline V lookup: CDR1 DFQATT, CDR2 SNEGSKA (reference sequence). The CDR3 extends over 15 amino acids. The V and J ends lost 4 bases and 5 bases, in that order; junction bases with no gene match: 9.

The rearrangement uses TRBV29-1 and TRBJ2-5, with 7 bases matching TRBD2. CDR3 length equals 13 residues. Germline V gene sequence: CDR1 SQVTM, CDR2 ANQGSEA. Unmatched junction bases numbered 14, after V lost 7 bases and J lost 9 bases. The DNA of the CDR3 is TGCAGCGCTAGAGACGGACTAGTGGTCCCCCAGTACTTC. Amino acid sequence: CSARDGLVVPQYF.

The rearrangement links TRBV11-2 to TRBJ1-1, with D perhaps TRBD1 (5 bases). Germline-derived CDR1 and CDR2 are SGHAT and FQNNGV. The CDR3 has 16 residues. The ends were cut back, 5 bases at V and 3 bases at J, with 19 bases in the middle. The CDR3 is CASSINYDRDHTEAFF. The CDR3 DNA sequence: TGTGCCAGCAGCATTAACTACGATCGGGACCACACTGAAGCTTTCTTT. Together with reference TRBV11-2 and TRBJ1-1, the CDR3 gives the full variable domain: EAGVAQSPRYKIIEKRQSVAFWCNPISGHATLYWYQQILGQGPKLLIQFQNNGVVDDSQLPKDRFSAERLKGVDSTLKIQPAKLEDSAVYLCASSINYDRDHTEAFFGQGTRLTVV.

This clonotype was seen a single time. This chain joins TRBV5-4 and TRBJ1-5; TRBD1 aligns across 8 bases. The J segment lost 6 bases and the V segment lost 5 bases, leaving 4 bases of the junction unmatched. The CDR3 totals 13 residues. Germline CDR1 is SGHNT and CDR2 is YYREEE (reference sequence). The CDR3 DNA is TGTGCCAGCAGTTCAGGGGGCGGTCAGCCCCAGCATTTT. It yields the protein CASSSGGGQPQHF.

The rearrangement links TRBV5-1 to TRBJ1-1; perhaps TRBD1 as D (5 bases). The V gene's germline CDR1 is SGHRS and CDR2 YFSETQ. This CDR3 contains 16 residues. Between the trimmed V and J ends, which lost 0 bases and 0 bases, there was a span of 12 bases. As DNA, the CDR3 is TGCGCCAGCAGCTTGGCCGAGACAGCGTTGAACACTGAAGCTTTCTTT. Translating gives CASSLAETALNTEAFF.

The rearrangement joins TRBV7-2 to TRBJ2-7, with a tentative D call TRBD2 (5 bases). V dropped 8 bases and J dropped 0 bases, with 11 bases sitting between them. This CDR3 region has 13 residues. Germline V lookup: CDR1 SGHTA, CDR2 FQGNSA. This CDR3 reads CASGSGNSYEQYF. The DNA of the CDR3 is TGTGCCAGCGGATCGGGGAACTCCTACGAGCAGTACTTC.

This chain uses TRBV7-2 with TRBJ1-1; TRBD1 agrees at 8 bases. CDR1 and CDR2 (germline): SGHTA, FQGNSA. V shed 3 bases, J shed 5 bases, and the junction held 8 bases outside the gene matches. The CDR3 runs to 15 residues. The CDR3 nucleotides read TGTGCCAGCAGCTTGGCGGGCAGGGGGCAGACTGAAGCTTTCTTT. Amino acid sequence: CASSLAGRGQTEAFF.

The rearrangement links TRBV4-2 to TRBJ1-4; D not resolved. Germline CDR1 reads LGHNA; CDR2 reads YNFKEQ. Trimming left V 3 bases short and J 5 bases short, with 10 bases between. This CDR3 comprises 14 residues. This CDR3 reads CASSQEQSNEKLFF. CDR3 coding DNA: TGTGCCAGCAGCCAGGAACAGTCCAATGAAAAACTGTTTTTT.

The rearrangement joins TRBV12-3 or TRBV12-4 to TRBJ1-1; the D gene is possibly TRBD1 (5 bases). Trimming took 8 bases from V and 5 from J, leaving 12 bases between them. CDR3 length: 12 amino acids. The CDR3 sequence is CASHSGRTEAFF. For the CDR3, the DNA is TGTGCCAGCCACTCAGGGAGAACTGAAGCTTTCTTT.

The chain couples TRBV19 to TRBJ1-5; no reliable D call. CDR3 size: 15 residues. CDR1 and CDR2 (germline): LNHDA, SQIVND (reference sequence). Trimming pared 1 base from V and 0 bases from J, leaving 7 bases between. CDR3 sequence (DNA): TGTGCCAGTAGTATAGTCAGAAATAGCAATCAGCCCCAGCATTTT. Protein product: CASSIVRNSNQPQHF.